Presented here are 32 T cell receptor beta chains from one specimen sequenced in a study of shared clonotypes between healthy human individuals. Produced via immunoSEQ multiplex PCR; TCRdb's table is partial and in-frame only. Found here are about 600,000 clones, around 80% of them singletons; the top ten hold approximately 12%. Material for sequencing was PBMCs. These receptors were taken from a woman aged 40 to 50 in good health. Some clones in this sample may be carry-over from other donors' samples.

CDR3 sequence: CASSRLDGTENEQYF. CDR3 bases: TGTGCCAGCAGCCGACTAGATGGGACAGAAAACGAGCAGTACTTC. The rearrangement joins TRBV6-1 to TRBJ2-7, with D perhaps matching TRBD1 (7 bases). CDR1 and CDR2 (germline): MNHNS, SASEGT. There are 15 residues in the CDR3. Between the trimmed V and J ends, which lost 6 bases and 5 bases, there was a span of 20 bases.

The chain joins TRBV4-1 to TRBJ2-3; TRBD2 aligns across 10 bases. There are 17 residues in the CDR3. The ends lost 0 bases at V and 6 bases at J; junction bases unmatched: 9. Germline lookup yields CDR1 MGHRA and CDR2 YSYEKL. The CDR3 loop reads CASSQDGAGGPSDTQYF. The CDR3 nucleotides are TGCGCCAGCAGCCAAGATGGAGCGGGAGGGCCGTCCGATACGCAGTATTTT.

This clone turned up a few times. The chain carries TRBV28 and TRBJ2-1; D perhaps matches TRBD1 (5 bases). Germline assignment: CDR1 MDHEN and CDR2 SYDVKM. V lost 7 bases to trimming and J lost 3 bases, with 25 bases between them. The length of the CDR3 is 18 residues. The CDR3 nucleotides are TGTGCCAGCACCCCAACCCAGGGCCGACTGGGCCGCTACAATGAGCAGTTCTTC. Protein product: CASTPTQGRLGRYNEQFF.

This clone was counted at least ten times. Other DNA sequences from this sample encode an identical CDR3 as well. The gene calls are TRBV6-5 and TRBJ2-5; 9 bases align to TRBD2. With the DNA end fitting TRBJ2-7 better, the J assignment may be wrong. CDR3 size: 15 residues. Germline V gives CDR1 MNHEY, CDR2 SVGAGI. The CDR3 region is CASNPAGGLTYEQYF. The CDR3 DNA reads as TGTGCCAGCAATCCAGCGGGAGGACTGACATACGAGCAGTACTTC.

The gene calls are TRBV18 and TRBJ2-1; 7 bases are a match to TRBD2. CDR1 is KGHSH and CDR2 is LQKENI in the germline V gene. The trim removed 0 bases at V and 4 bases at J, leaving 3 bases unmatched. The CDR3 covers 15 residues. As DNA, the CDR3 is TGTGCCAGCTCACCACCCGGGACTATATACAATGAGCAGTTCTTC. Translation: CASSPPGTIYNEQFF.

Ten or more counts support this clone. This specimen includes other DNA sequences encoding the same CDR3. The chain couples TRBV30 to TRBJ1-1, with D possibly TRBD1 on 6 matching bases. Between the trimmed V and J ends, which lost 5 bases and 4 bases, there was a span of 14 bases. The V gene's germline CDR1 is GTSNPN and CDR2 SVGIG (reference sequence). The length of the CDR3 is 13 residues. CDR3 DNA sequence: TGTGCCTGGGCCGTCGGGGGGGCCACTGAAGCTTTCTTT. It specifies CAWAVGGATEAFF.

Concerning this clone: This sequence is one base from a far larger clone and is likely a read error. The chain links TRBV7-9 to TRBJ1-3; 11 bases agree with TRBD1. The CDR3 runs 15 residues. J gave up 1 base and V 7 bases, and 3 bases lay outside the gene matches. CDR1 is SEHNR and CDR2 is FQNEAQ in the germline V gene (reference sequence). CDR3 amino acids: CASKGDRGSGNTIYF. In nucleotides, the CDR3 is TGTGCCAGCAAAGGGGACAGGGGGTCTGGAAACACCATATATTTT.

This clone was counted many times. The sample holds other DNA sequences that translate to the same CDR3. The chain joins TRBV7-2 to TRBJ2-7; D possibly matches TRBD1 or TRBD2 (5 bases each). Deletions cut 6 bases from V and 2 bases from J, with 14 bases between. The CDR3 runs to 14 residues. In germline, CDR1 is SGHTA, CDR2 FQGNSA. The CDR3: CASSRGRGAYEQYF. CDR3 nucleotides: TGTGCCAGCAGTCGGGGACGTGGCGCCTACGAGCAGTACTTC.

The chain recombines TRBV5-1 with TRBJ1-3; D possibly corresponds to TRBD1 (5 bases). The CDR3 spans 17 residues. Per germline, CDR1 SGHRS and CDR2 YFSETQ. The V gene lost 4 bases and the J gene lost 0 bases, with 17 bases spanning the gap. The CDR3 is CASSVGQGDFSGNTIYF. CDR3 sequence (DNA): TGCGCCAGCAGCGTGGGCCAGGGTGACTTCTCTGGAAACACCATATATTTT.

This clone occurred many times. The V gene is TRBV27, the J gene TRBJ2-7; D gene ambiguous. The V gene's germline CDR1 is MNHEY and CDR2 SMNVEV (reference sequence). The CDR3 totals 13 residues. The germline V and J ends were trimmed by 2 bases and 5 bases, with 10 bases remaining between them. CDR3 in amino acids: CASSLSPYNEQYF. The CDR3 DNA is TGTGCCAGCAGTTTAAGTCCTTACAACGAGCAGTACTTC.

Of note for this clone: Only one base separates this from a far larger clonotype, so it likely reflects a read error. The J gene is TRBJ2-2, the V gene TRBV4-2; unclear D gene. The CDR3 length is 14 residues. Looked up from germline, CDR1 is LGHNA and CDR2 is YNFKEQ. V lost 1 base and J lost 8, with 11 bases in between. The CDR3 sequence is CASSQGIASGELFF. As DNA, the CDR3 is TGTGCCAGCAGCCAAGGGATTGCTTCGGGGGAGCTGTTTTTT.

The chain recombines TRBV29-1 with TRBJ2-7; 11 nucleotides line up with TRBD1. The J segment lost 5 bases and the V segment lost 4 bases, leaving 1 base of the junction unmatched. This CDR3 is 12 amino acids long. Germline CDR1 is SQVTM and CDR2 is ANQGSEA. Written as DNA, the CDR3 is TGCAGCGTTGGGGGACAGGGGGACGAGCAGTACTTC. The encoded protein is CSVGGQGDEQYF.

The chain has TRBV7-2 and TRBJ2-4; 7 bases line up with TRBD1. In germline, CDR1 is SGHTA, CDR2 FQGNSA. J gave up 6 bases and V 5 bases, and 10 bases lay outside the gene matches. This CDR3 is built from 15 residues. In DNA form, the CDR3 reads TGTGCCAGCAGCCTCAACAGGGGCGAGGGAAACATTCAGTACTTC. The encoded protein is CASSLNRGEGNIQYF.

This clone has just one count. The rearrangement links TRBV11-2 to TRBJ2-7; D remains ambiguous. Trimming left V 7 bases short and J 3 bases short, with 13 bases between. The CDR3 runs 13 residues. Per germline, CDR1 SGHAT and CDR2 FQNNGV. The CDR3 region has the DNA TGTGCCAGCAAAGGGCCCGGTATCTACGAGCAGTACTTC. Its protein is CASKGPGIYEQYF. Complete variable domain (other parts from reference TRBV11-2 and TRBJ2-7): EAGVAQSPRYKIIEKRQSVAFWCNPISGHATLYWYQQILGQGPKLLIQFQNNGVVDDSQLPKDRFSAERLKGVDSTLKIQPAKLEDSAVYLCASKGPGIYEQYFGPGTRLTVT.

The V call is TRBV7-2, the J call TRBJ2-7; D possibly corresponds to TRBD2 (6 bases). The CDR3 consists of 12 residues. Germline CDR1 and CDR2: SGHTA and FQGNSA. The germline V and J ends were trimmed by 1 base and 9 bases, with 10 bases remaining between them. CDR3 sequence (DNA): TGTGCCAGCAGCTTAGAGGTTAGCGGGCAGTACTTC. Translating it yields CASSLEVSGQYF. Drawing the rest from reference TRBV7-2 and TRBJ2-7, the complete variable domain is GAGVSQSPSNKVTEKGKDVELRCDPISGHTALYWYRQSLGQGLEFLIYFQGNSAPDKSGLPSDRFSAERTGGSVSTLTIQRTQQEDSAVYLCASSLEVSGQYFGPGTRLTVT.

V gene TRBV29-1 combines with J gene TRBJ2-2; a possible D gene is TRBD2 (5 bases). Looked up from germline, CDR1 is SQVTM and CDR2 is ANQGSEA. The CDR3 length is 14 residues. Trimming pared 7 bases from V and 3 bases from J, leaving 15 bases between. CDR3 region: CSARRDVYTGELFF. DNA for the CDR3: TGCAGCGCCAGACGGGATGTGTACACCGGGGAGCTGTTTTTT.

The rearrangement joins TRBV11-3 to TRBJ2-1; maybe TRBD1 (6 bases). Germline V gene lookup returns CDR1 SGHNT and CDR2 YENEEA. CDR3 length: 17 amino acids. The V gene lost 1 base and the J gene lost 10 bases, with 23 bases spanning the gap. Written as DNA, the CDR3 is TGTGCCAGCAGCTTAGGTGGGGACACCCACGTCCCAAAGGAGCAGTTCTTC. Its translation: CASSLGGDTHVPKEQFF.

This chain uses TRBV11-2 with TRBJ2-6; D is unresolved. The length of the CDR3 is 16 residues. V was cut by 4 bases and J by 0 bases, with 10 bases left in between. Germline CDR1 SGHAT, CDR2 FQNNGV. The DNA of the CDR3 is TGTGCCAGCAGCTATTCGAGTTACTCTGGGGCCAACGTCCTGACTTTC. Translating it yields CASSYSSYSGANVLTF.

This clone appeared a few times. CDR3 sequence reads: CASSPPREGREQYF. The CDR3 DNA reads TGTGCCAGCAGCCCGCCGAGGGAGGGGCGCGAGCAGTACTTC. The V call is TRBV7-9, the J call TRBJ2-7; 7 nucleotides agree with TRBD2. CDR3 length equals 14 residues. Germline CDR1 SEHNR, CDR2 FQNEAQ (reference sequence). J lost 6 bases, V lost 5 bases, and 10 bases had no gene match. Using reference TRBV7-9 and TRBJ2-7 for the parts outside the CDR3, the full variable domain is DTGVSQNPRHKITKRGQNVTFRCDPISEHNRLYWYRQTLGQGPEFLTYFQNEAQLEKSRLLSDRFSAERPKGSFSTLEIQRTEQGDSAMYLCASSPPREGREQYFGPGTRLTVT.

The table lists this clone with a count of one. This chain connects TRBV18 to TRBJ2-1; 8 nucleotides agree with TRBD1. CDR3 length: 16 residues. Trimming at V came to 5 bases and at J to 14 bases, leaving 20 bases not matched to a gene. Per germline, CDR1 KGHSH and CDR2 LQKENI. As DNA, the CDR3 is TGTGCCAGCTCAGACCGACAGGGGAGTTCCGCGCAGGGGGAGTTCTTC. This encodes CASSDRQGSSAQGEFF.

A note on this clone: The junction and the germline gene differ at one end; a read error may be behind it. V gene TRBV29-1 combines with J gene TRBJ2-7, with D possibly being TRBD1 or TRBD2 (6 bases each). The CDR3 is 14 residues long. Germline V CDR1 and CDR2: SQVTM, ANQGSEA. CDR3 amino acids: CSVDVAGQDYEQYF. Here the CDR3 DNA reads TGCAGCGTTGATGTGGCGGGACAAGACTACGAGCAATACTTC.

The chain recombines TRBV2 with TRBJ2-3, with D possibly being TRBD1 (6 bases). The V end lost 5 bases, the J end lost 2 bases, and 8 bases lay between the germline ends. The germline gives CDR1 SNHLY, CDR2 FYNNEI. The CDR3 consists of 13 residues. As DNA, the CDR3 is TGTGCCAGCAGTAGGGACACCACAGATACGCAGTATTTT. Translation: CASSRDTTDTQYF.

The chain carries TRBV4-1 and TRBJ2-5; TRBD1 matches 8 bases. The CDR3 consists of 22 residues. CDR1 is MGHRA, CDR2 YSYEKL, per germline. Trimming cost V 0 bases and J 5 bases; bases outside gene matches: 26. CDR3 in amino acids: CASSQEGMTGAGDNYDWETQYF. The DNA of the CDR3 is TGCGCCAGCAGCCAAGAGGGCATGACAGGGGCAGGAGACAACTACGATTGGGAGACCCAGTACTTC.

In its sample, this clone was seen once. This chain uses TRBV9 with TRBJ1-1; possibly TRBD1 for D (6 bases). The CDR3 length is 12 residues. The germline V and J ends were trimmed by 8 bases and 2 bases, with 10 bases remaining between them. Germline V gene sequence: CDR1 SGDLS, CDR2 YYNGEE. CDR3 coding DNA: TGTGCCAGGACAGGCGGAAACACTGAAGCTTTCTTT. As protein: CARTGGNTEAFF.

The CDR3 reads CATSRDLGRGEETQYF. For the CDR3, the DNA is TGTGCCACCAGCAGAGATCTCGGGAGGGGGGAAGAGACCCAGTACTTC. The chain links TRBV15 to TRBJ2-5; 8 bases align to TRBD2. From germline, CDR1 is LNHNV and CDR2 YYDKDF (reference sequence). The length of the CDR3 is 16 residues. Trimming removed 0 bases from V and 3 bases from J; junction bases left unmatched: 6.

The rearrangement links TRBV30 to TRBJ2-1, with D unclear. CDR1 is GTSNPN and CDR2 is SVGIG in the germline V gene (reference sequence). The CDR3 extends over 13 amino acids. Trimming pared 2 bases from V and 2 bases from J, leaving 7 bases between. CDR3 DNA: TGTGCCTGGAGTCGCACTACCTACAATGAGCAGTTCTTC. Its translation is CAWSRTTYNEQFF.

The chain combines TRBV7-6 with TRBJ1-5, with 7 bases matching TRBD1. Germline V gene data show CDR1 as SGHVS and CDR2 as FNYEAQ. The CDR3 is made up of 13 amino acids. V trimming: 8 bases; J trimming: 11 bases; junction bases outside the gene matches: 12. The CDR3 loop reads CASFPRGLGAQHF. In nucleotides, the CDR3 is TGTGCCAGCTTCCCGAGGGGGCTTGGGGCCCAGCATTTT.

V and J are TRBV28 and TRBJ1-2; D uncertain. Germline values: CDR1 MDHEN, CDR2 SYDVKM. V lost 5 bases to trimming and J lost 2 bases, with 12 bases between them. The CDR3 sequence is 14 residues long. CDR3 coding DNA: TGTGCCAGCAGTCTCCCTCAGACAAACTATGGCTACACCTTC. Translation: CASSLPQTNYGYTF.

This clone was seen only a few times. This chain uses TRBV4-2 with TRBJ2-1; TRBD2 matches 12 bases. Per the germline V gene, CDR1 is LGHNA and CDR2 is YNFKEQ. CDR3 length: 15 amino acids. After removal of 0 bases from V and 12 bases from J, the junction contained 6 bases not matched to a gene. The CDR3 protein is CASSQESLAGGGQFF. The CDR3 DNA sequence: TGTGCCAGCAGCCAAGAAAGTCTAGCGGGAGGGGGGCAGTTCTTC.

Notes on this clone: The same CDR3 arises from other DNA sequences in this sample as well. This chain uses TRBV5-1 with TRBJ2-5, with 7 bases identical to TRBD1. Germline assignment: CDR1 SGHRS and CDR2 YFSETQ. With 0 bases clipped from V and 3 bases from J, the junction kept 2 bases outside the gene matches. This CDR3 is built from 14 residues. This CDR3 is CASSLAGTEETQYF. The CDR3 region has the DNA TGCGCCAGCAGCTTGGCCGGGACAGAAGAGACCCAGTACTTC.

The V call is TRBV7-9, the J call TRBJ2-7; D might be TRBD1 or TRBD2, each matching 5 bases. The CDR3 loop spans 13 amino acids. Between the trimmed V and J ends, which lost 6 bases and 7 bases, there was a span of 16 bases. Per germline, CDR1 SEHNR and CDR2 FQNEAQ (reference sequence). CDR3 sequence: CASSTGTTGEQYF. In DNA, the CDR3 is TGTGCCAGCAGTACCGGGACCACGGGGGAGCAGTACTTC.

J is TRBJ1-5 and V is TRBV7-9, with D possibly TRBD1 on 5 matching bases. The CDR3 covers 13 residues. Between the trimmed V and J ends, which lost 5 bases and 5 bases, there was a span of 10 bases. From germline, CDR1 is SEHNR and CDR2 FQNEAQ (reference sequence). CDR3 nucleotides: TGTGCCAGCAGCATAAGGGGTGATCAGCCCCAGCATTTT. It translates to CASSIRGDQPQHF.